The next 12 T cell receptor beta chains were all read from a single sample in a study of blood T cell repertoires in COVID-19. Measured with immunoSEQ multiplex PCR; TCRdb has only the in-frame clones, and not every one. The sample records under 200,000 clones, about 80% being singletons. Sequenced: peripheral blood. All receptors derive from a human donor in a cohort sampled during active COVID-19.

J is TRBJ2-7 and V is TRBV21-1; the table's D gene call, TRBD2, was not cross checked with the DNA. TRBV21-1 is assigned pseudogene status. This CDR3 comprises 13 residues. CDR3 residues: CASTRGSSYEQYF. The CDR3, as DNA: TGTGCCAGCACCCGGGGGAGCTCCTACGAGCAGTACTTC.

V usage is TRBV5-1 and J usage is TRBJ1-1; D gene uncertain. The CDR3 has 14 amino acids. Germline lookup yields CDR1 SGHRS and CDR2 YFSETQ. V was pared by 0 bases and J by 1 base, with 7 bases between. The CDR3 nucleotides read TGCGCCAGCAGCTTGGGTCCCGGGAACACTGAAGCTTTCTTT. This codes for CASSLGPGNTEAFF. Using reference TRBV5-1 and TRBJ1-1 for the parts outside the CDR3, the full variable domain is KAGVTQTPRYLIKTRGQQVTLSCSPISGHRSVSWYQQTPGQGLQFLFEYFSETQRNKGNFPGRFSGRQFSNSRSEMNVSTLELGDSALYLCASSLGPGNTEAFFGQGTRLTVV.

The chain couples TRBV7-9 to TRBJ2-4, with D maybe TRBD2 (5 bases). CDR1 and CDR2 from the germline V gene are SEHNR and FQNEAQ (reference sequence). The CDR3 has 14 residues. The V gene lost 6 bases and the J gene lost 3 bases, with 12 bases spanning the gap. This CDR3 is CASSSGIVKNIQYF. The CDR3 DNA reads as TGTGCCAGCAGTTCCGGGATCGTCAAAAACATTCAGTACTTC.

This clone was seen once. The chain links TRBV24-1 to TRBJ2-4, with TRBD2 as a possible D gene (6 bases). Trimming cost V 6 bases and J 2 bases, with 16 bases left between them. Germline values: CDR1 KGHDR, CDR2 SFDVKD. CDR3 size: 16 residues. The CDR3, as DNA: TGTGCCACCAGTATCCCGGGGGTCGAACCCAAAAACATTCAGTACTTC. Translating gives CATSIPGVEPKNIQYF.

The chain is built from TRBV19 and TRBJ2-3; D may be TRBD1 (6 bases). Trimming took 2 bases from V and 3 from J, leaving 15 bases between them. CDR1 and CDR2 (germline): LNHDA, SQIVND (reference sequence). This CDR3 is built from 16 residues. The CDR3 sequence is CASSIQTGWRTDTQYF. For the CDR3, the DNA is TGTGCCAGTAGTATACAGACAGGTTGGAGGACAGATACGCAGTATTTT.

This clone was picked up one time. CDR3 sequence reads: CSARDIGNTIYF. CDR3 sequence (DNA): TGCAGCGCCAGGGACATAGGAAACACCATATATTTT. The chain couples TRBV29-1 to TRBJ1-3, with D possibly TRBD1 on 6 matching bases. The CDR3 extends over 12 amino acids. The ends were cut back, 7 bases at V and 4 bases at J, with 11 bases in the middle. Germline V gene data show CDR1 as SQVTM and CDR2 as ANQGSEA.

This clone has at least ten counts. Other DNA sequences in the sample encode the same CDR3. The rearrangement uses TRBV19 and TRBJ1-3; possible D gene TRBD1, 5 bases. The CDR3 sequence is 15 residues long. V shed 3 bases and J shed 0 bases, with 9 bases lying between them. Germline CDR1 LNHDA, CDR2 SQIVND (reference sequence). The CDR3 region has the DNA TGTGCCAGTAGTATTGGGGGGAGCTCTGGAAACACCATATATTTT. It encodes CASSIGGSSGNTIYF.

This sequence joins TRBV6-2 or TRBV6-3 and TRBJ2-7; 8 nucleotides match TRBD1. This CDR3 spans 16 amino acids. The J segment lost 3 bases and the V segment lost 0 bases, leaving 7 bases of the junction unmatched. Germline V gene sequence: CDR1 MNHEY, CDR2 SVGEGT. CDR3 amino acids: CASSYSSRTGNYEQYF. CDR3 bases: TGTGCCAGCAGTTACTCAAGTAGGACAGGGAACTACGAGCAGTACTTC.

CDR3 region: CASSFASGGTPYEQYF. The DNA of the CDR3 is TGTGCCAGCAGCTTTGCTAGCGGGGGGACTCCCTACGAGCAGTACTTC. The chain couples TRBV7-2 to TRBJ2-7; 11 nucleotides agree with TRBD2. This CDR3 has 16 residues. The V gene end was trimmed by 3 bases and the J gene end by 2 bases; junction bases not matched to a gene: 6. Germline assignment: CDR1 SGHTA and CDR2 FQGNSA. Combining the CDR3 with reference TRBV7-2 and TRBJ2-7 gives the whole variable domain GAGVSQSPSNKVTEKGKDVELRCDPISGHTALYWYRQSLGQGLEFLIYFQGNSAPDKSGLPSDRFSAERTGGSVSTLTIQRTQQEDSAVYLCASSFASGGTPYEQYFGPGTRLTVT.

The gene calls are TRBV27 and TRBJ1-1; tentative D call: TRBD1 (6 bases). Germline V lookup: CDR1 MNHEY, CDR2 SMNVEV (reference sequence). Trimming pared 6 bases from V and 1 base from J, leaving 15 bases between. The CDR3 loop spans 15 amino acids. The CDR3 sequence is CASRLSQGRNTEAFF. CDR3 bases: TGTGCCAGCAGGCTATCACAGGGCAGGAACACTGAAGCTTTCTTT.

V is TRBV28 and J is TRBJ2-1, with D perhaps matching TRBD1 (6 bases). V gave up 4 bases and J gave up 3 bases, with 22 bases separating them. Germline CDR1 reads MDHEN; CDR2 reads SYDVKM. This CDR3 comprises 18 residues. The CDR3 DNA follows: TGTGCCAGCAGTTCGTCCGGACGAAGACAGGAGGTCTACAATGAGCAGTTCTTC. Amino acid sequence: CASSSSGRRQEVYNEQFF.

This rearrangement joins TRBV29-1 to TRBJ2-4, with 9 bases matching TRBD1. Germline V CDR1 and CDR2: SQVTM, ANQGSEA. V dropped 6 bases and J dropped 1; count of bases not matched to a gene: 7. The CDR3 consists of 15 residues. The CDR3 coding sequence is TGCAGCGTCACCGACAGGGGGGCTGCCAAAAACATTCAGTACTTC. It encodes CSVTDRGAAKNIQYF. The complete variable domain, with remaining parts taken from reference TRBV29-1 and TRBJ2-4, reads SAVISQKPSRDICQRGTSLTIQCQVDSQVTMMFWYRQQPGQSLTLIATANQGSEATYESGFVIDKFPISRPNLTFSTLTVSNMSPEDSSIYLCSVTDRGAAKNIQYFGAGTRLSVL.